Each of the 15 T cell receptor beta chains below was sequenced from the same sample in a study of OX40 agonist ivuxolimab in advanced cancers. The data were produced by immunoSEQ multiplex PCR, yet TCRdb's version contains in-frame clones alone and is incomplete. The profile shows just under 75,000 clones, 80% to 95% of them singletons. Sequencing used CD4+ or CD8+ T cells sorted from blood, obtained in a trial of the OX40 agonist ivuxolimab. The source is an adult with an advanced solid tumor such as melanoma, head and neck, liver or kidney cancer.

The chain recombines TRBV27 with TRBJ1-1; 8 bases agree with TRBD1. This CDR3 comprises 12 residues. CDR1 MNHEY and CDR2 SMNVEV come from the germline V gene (reference sequence). With 5 bases clipped from V and 10 bases from J, the junction kept 6 bases outside the gene matches. CDR3 sequence reads: CASSQRTGIAFF. As DNA, the CDR3 is TGTGCCAGCAGTCAGAGGACAGGGATAGCTTTCTTT.

The J gene is TRBJ2-2, the V gene TRBV7-8; TRBD2 matches 8 bases. The CDR3 totals 16 residues. Germline V CDR1 and CDR2: SGHVS, FQNEAQ. Germline trimming cut 3 bases from V and 2 bases from J; bases unmatched to any gene: 5. DNA for the CDR3: TGTGCCAGCAGCTTTATCGGGAGGGGCAACACCGGGGAGCTGTTTTTT. This codes for CASSFIGRGNTGELFF.

This clone was detected once. The chain is built from TRBV13 and TRBJ2-1; D is tentatively TRBD1 or TRBD2 (6 bases each). Trimming removed 6 bases from V and 4 bases from J, with 13 bases in between. CDR3 length: 14 amino acids. The germline CDR1 and CDR2 sequences are PRHDT and FYEKMQ (reference sequence). CDR3 bases: TGTGCCAGCAGAGGGGGACTGACTTACAATGAGCAGTTCTTC. Protein sequence: CASRGGLTYNEQFF.

The gene calls are TRBV4-3 and TRBJ2-2; D remains ambiguous. V was cut by 1 base and J by 3 bases, with 9 bases left in between. This CDR3 is built from 15 residues. Germline CDR1 reads LGHNA; CDR2 reads YSLEER. CDR3 region: CASSQGASYTGELFF. The CDR3 bases are TGCGCCAGCAGCCAAGGGGCCTCGTACACCGGGGAGCTGTTTTTT.

The chain carries TRBV7-2 and TRBJ2-2; 9 bases are a match to TRBD2. From germline, CDR1 is SGHTA and CDR2 FQGNSA. The CDR3 is 16 amino acids. Trimming cost V 2 bases and J 5 bases; bases outside gene matches: 6. For the CDR3, the DNA is TGTGCCAGCAGCTTAATGAGCGGGAGGATTACCGGGGAGCTGTTTTTT. Translated: CASSLMSGRITGELFF. Variable domain in full (rest from reference TRBV7-2 and TRBJ2-2): GAGVSQSPSNKVTEKGKDVELRCDPISGHTALYWYRQSLGQGLEFLIYFQGNSAPDKSGLPSDRFSAERTGGSVSTLTIQRTQQEDSAVYLCASSLMSGRITGELFFGEGSRLTVL.

J is TRBJ2-7 and V is TRBV6-5; tentatively, D is TRBD2 (5 bases). Germline lookup yields CDR1 MNHEY and CDR2 SVGAGI. This CDR3 has 13 amino acids. Between the trimmed V and J ends, which lost 2 bases and 4 bases, there was a span of 9 bases. The CDR3 nucleotides read TGTGCCAGCAGTTACGAGGGCTATTACGAGCAGTACTTC. Translating gives CASSYEGYYEQYF.

This chain joins TRBV2 and TRBJ1-2; 10 bases line up with TRBD1. The CDR3 runs to 14 residues. Germline lookup yields CDR1 SNHLY and CDR2 FYNNEI. Losses at the gene ends were 5 bases for V and 6 bases for J; bases not matched to a gene: 6. CDR3 amino acids: CASSLFGTGDGYTF. In DNA form, the CDR3 reads TGTGCCAGCAGTCTGTTCGGGACAGGGGATGGCTACACCTTC.

The gene calls are TRBV11-3 and TRBJ2-3; possible D gene TRBD2, 5 bases. CDR1 and CDR2 (germline): SGHNT, YENEEA. The germline V and J ends were trimmed by 2 bases and 4 bases, with 16 bases remaining between them. The CDR3 spans 16 residues. The CDR3 here is CASSLPSGLAADTQYF. The CDR3 DNA sequence: TGTGCCAGCAGCTTACCCTCTGGGCTAGCTGCAGATACGCAGTATTTT.

The rearrangement uses TRBV27 and TRBJ1-1; D may be TRBD1 (5 bases). The CDR3 runs to 13 residues. Germline V gives CDR1 MNHEY, CDR2 SMNVEV (reference sequence). The V end lost 8 bases, the J end lost 2 bases, and 12 bases lay between the germline ends. CDR3 region: CASYGGVNTEAFF. Here the CDR3 DNA reads TGTGCCAGCTATGGGGGGGTAAACACTGAAGCTTTCTTT.

This clone was detected only once. This chain links TRBV28 with TRBJ1-6; D is perhaps TRBD1 (5 bases). The CDR3 length is 16 residues. Germline V gene sequence: CDR1 MDHEN, CDR2 SYDVKM. The V and J ends lost 6 bases and 6 bases respectively, with 18 bases between them. CDR3 nucleotides: TGTGCCAGCAGATCTCCAGGGTTCGTCTCTAATTCACCCCTCCACTTT. It encodes CASRSPGFVSNSPLHF.

The J gene is TRBJ2-3, the V gene TRBV21-1; the D call TRBD1 from the table was never checked on the DNA. TRBV21-1 corresponds to a pseudogene. This CDR3 is 16 amino acids long. The CDR3 spells CASSKGRGQPTDTQYF. In DNA form, the CDR3 reads TGTGCCAGCAGCAAAGGGAGGGGACAGCCCACAGATACGCAGTATTTT.

V and J are TRBV5-4 and TRBJ1-1, with a possible D match to TRBD1 (5 bases). CDR3 length: 15 residues. Germline lookup yields CDR1 SGHNT and CDR2 YYREEE (reference sequence). V shed 4 bases and J shed 7 bases, with 20 bases lying between them. This CDR3 reads CASSRIEGLHSEAFF. The DNA for the CDR3 is TGTGCCAGCAGCCGCATCGAGGGGCTTCACAGTGAAGCTTTCTTT. Combining the CDR3 with reference TRBV5-4 and TRBJ1-1 gives the whole variable domain ETGVTQSPTHLIKTRGQQVTLRCSSQSGHNTVSWYQQALGQGPQFIFQYYREEENGRGNFPPRFSGLQFPNYSSELNVNALELDDSALYLCASSRIEGLHSEAFFGQGTRLTVV.

Details on this clone: The junction shows a germline mismatch at one end, possibly a read error. The V call is TRBV7-2, the J call TRBJ1-6; D not resolved. The CDR3 has 14 residues. The germline gives CDR1 SGHTA, CDR2 FQGNSA. As DNA, the CDR3 is TGTGCCAGCACCTTACAGCAAGTAAATTCACCCCTCCACTTT. Its translation: CASTLQQVNSPLHF.

V gene TRBV19 combines with J gene TRBJ1-4; D is perhaps TRBD1 (6 bases). The CDR3 is 15 amino acids. V was cut by 1 base and J by 7 bases, with 13 bases left in between. CDR1 is LNHDA and CDR2 is SQIVND in the germline V gene (reference sequence). CDR3 coding DNA: TGTGCCAGTAGTATAGTTCGACAGGCCGCTGAAAAACTGTTTTTT. It encodes CASSIVRQAAEKLFF.

This clone has only a few counts. This chain connects TRBV9 to TRBJ1-2, with D hard to call. The CDR3 is 15 residues long. Trimming left V 0 bases short and J 2 bases short, with 11 bases between. Germline V CDR1 and CDR2: SGDLS, YYNGEE. The DNA of the CDR3 is TGTGCCAGCAGCGTAGCCTGGGGTAACAACTATGGCTACACCTTC. As protein: CASSVAWGNNYGYTF.